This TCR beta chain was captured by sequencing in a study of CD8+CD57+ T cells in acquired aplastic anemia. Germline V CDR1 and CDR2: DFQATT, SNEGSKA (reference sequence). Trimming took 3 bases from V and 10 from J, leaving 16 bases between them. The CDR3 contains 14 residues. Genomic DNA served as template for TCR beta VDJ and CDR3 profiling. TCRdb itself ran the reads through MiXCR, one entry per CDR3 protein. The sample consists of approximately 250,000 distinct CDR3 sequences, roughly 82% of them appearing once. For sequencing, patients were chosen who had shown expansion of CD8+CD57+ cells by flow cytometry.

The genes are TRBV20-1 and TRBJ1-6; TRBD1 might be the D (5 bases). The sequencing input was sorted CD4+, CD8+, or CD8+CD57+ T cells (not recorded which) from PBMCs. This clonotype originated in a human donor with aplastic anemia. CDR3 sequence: CSARGRVGNSPLHF. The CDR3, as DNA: TGCAGTGCTAGGGGCAGGGTAGGAAACTCACCCCTCCACTTT.